These 22 T cell receptor beta chains came from one sample sequenced in a study of beta chain bispecific antibodies for T cell cancers. Study-wide points: In these mixed samples, most targeted TRBV reads derived from the leukemia cell line.

What these receptors recognize is not known. MiXCR was run by TCRdb on the 5' RACE reads, yielding one entry per CDR3 protein. The sample lists around 15,000 distinct CDR3 sequences; about 2.2% were seen once. T cells were expanded from blood mononuclear cells for about 3 days with anti-CD3 OKT3 or CD3/CD28 beads. Source material: healthy donor T cells cultured with leukemia cells. The origin of the receptors is a human donor in good health. Some clones in this sample may be carry-over from other donors' samples.

This clonotype was counted at least ten times. The V and J genes are TRBV5-1 and TRBJ2-7; no definite D call. The V end lost 1 base, the J end lost 3 bases, and 11 bases lay between the germline ends. Germline CDR1 SGHRS, CDR2 YFSETQ. The CDR3 runs 14 residues. The CDR3 DNA follows: TGCGCCAGCAGCTTGCGCGGAATTTTCTACGAGCAGTACTTC. Encoded protein: CASSLRGIFYEQYF.

This clonotype was recorded at least ten times. The chain uses TRBV28 and TRBJ1-2; D gene ambiguous. From germline, CDR1 is MDHEN and CDR2 SYDVKM. The V end lost 2 bases, the J end lost 2 bases, and 9 bases lay between the germline ends. This CDR3 spans 14 amino acids. CDR3 DNA sequence: TGTGCCAGCAGTTTAGTTCCCTCGAACTATGGCTACACCTTC. This encodes CASSLVPSNYGYTF.

This clonotype was counted many times. The rearrangement joins TRBV18 to TRBJ1-4; possibly TRBD1 for D (6 bases). There are 15 residues in the CDR3. Germline V gene data show CDR1 as KGHSH and CDR2 as LQKENI. V lost 6 bases and J 8 bases, leaving 19 bases between the germline ends. The CDR3 loop is CASSVQGSIEEKLFF. The CDR3 DNA reads TGTGCCAGCTCGGTCCAGGGGTCGATTGAGGAAAAACTGTTTTTT.

This clonotype was found many times. The V and J genes are TRBV12-3 or TRBV12-4 and TRBJ1-1; no firm D call. Trimming pared 7 bases from V and 0 bases from J, leaving 15 bases between. The CDR3 spans 15 residues. Written as DNA, the CDR3 is TGTGCCAGCACTAGAGGGTACGAAATGAACACTGAAGCTTTCTTT. Encoded protein: CASTRGYEMNTEAFF.

Many counts were recorded for this clonotype. The chain is built from TRBV6-1 and TRBJ2-5; D call uncertain. This CDR3 is built from 16 residues. From germline, CDR1 is MNHNS and CDR2 SASEGT. The V gene lost 0 bases and the J gene lost 5 bases, with 16 bases spanning the gap. CDR3 residues: CASSEAIAPRTETQYF. The CDR3 nucleotides are TGTGCCAGCAGTGAAGCGATCGCACCCCGAACCGAGACCCAGTACTTC.

This clonotype was seen repeatedly, ten times or more. The gene calls are TRBV29-1 and TRBJ1-2, with TRBD1 as a possible D gene (5 bases). This CDR3 region has 11 residues. CDR1 is SQVTM and CDR2 is ANQGSEA in the germline V gene. V lost 4 bases to trimming and J lost 6 bases, with 9 bases between them. CDR3 protein: CSVVKDNGYTF. The CDR3 nucleotides read TGCAGCGTTGTTAAGGACAATGGCTACACCTTC. The full variable domain, in which reference TRBV29-1 and TRBJ1-2 provide the parts outside the CDR3, is SAVISQKPSRDICQRGTSLTIQCQVDSQVTMMFWYRQQPGQSLTLIATANQGSEATYESGFVIDKFPISRPNLTFSTLTVSNMSPEDSSIYLCSVVKDNGYTFGSGTRLTVV.

Note on this clonotype: A much larger clonotype is one base distant, so this may be a read error. V usage is TRBV7-9 and J usage is TRBJ2-1, with a tentative D call TRBD2 (6 bases). The CDR3 covers 13 residues. Germline CDR1 is SEHNR and CDR2 is FQNEAQ (reference sequence). Trimming cost V 5 bases and J 8 bases, with 13 bases left between them. The CDR3 here is CASSRTTVDEQFF. For the CDR3, the DNA is TGTGCCAGCAGCAGGACTACGGTTGATGAGCAGTTCTTC.

This clonotype is labeled large. The chain couples TRBV28 to TRBJ1-4; D gene uncertain. The V gene lost 8 bases and the J gene lost 5 bases, with 15 bases spanning the gap. The CDR3 runs to 14 residues. The germline CDR1 and CDR2 sequences are MDHEN and SYDVKM. The CDR3 protein is CASDPGSDNEKLFF. The DNA for the CDR3 is TGTGCCAGCGATCCGGGATCCGACAATGAAAAACTGTTTTTT.

This clonotype was detected ten times or more. The genes are TRBV5-1 and TRBJ2-1, with D tentatively TRBD1 (6 bases). Trimming removed 2 bases from V and 3 bases from J, with 12 bases in between. The CDR3 contains 15 residues. The germline V gene encodes CDR1 SGHRS and CDR2 YFSETQ. The CDR3 protein is CASSLGTPFYNEQFF. CDR3 coding DNA: TGCGCCAGCAGCTTAGGGACACCTTTCTACAATGAGCAGTTCTTC.

This clonotype has at least ten counts. The V gene is TRBV11-2, the J gene TRBJ1-5; D not certain. The V gene's germline CDR1 is SGHAT and CDR2 FQNNGV. The CDR3 sequence is 13 residues long. Trimming cost V 6 bases and J 6 bases, with 12 bases left between them. CDR3 sequence (DNA): TGTGCCAGCAGTTTCGAGGTTGGTCAGCCCCAGCATTTT. Its translation: CASSFEVGQPQHF.

In this sample, this clonotype turned up many times. The rearrangement links TRBV4-2 to TRBJ2-5; D possibly corresponds to TRBD2 (5 bases). Germline V gene sequence: CDR1 LGHNA, CDR2 YNFKEQ. Deletions cut 4 bases from V and 3 bases from J, with 9 bases between. This CDR3 comprises 13 residues. In DNA form, the CDR3 reads TGTGCCAGCAGCCCCGACGGGGAAGAGACCCAGTACTTC. Translating gives CASSPDGEETQYF.

This clonotype came up many times. The chain has TRBV6-1 and TRBJ1-4; D possibly corresponds to TRBD1 (5 bases). Germline loops: CDR1 MNHNS, CDR2 SASEGT. Trimming left V 0 bases short and J 0 bases short, with 11 bases between. The CDR3 extends over 17 amino acids. CDR3 loop: CASSEAFGGPTNEKLFF. The CDR3, as DNA: TGTGCCAGCAGTGAAGCCTTTGGGGGTCCAACTAATGAAAAACTGTTTTTT.

The genes are TRBV5-1 and TRBJ2-5, with D uncertain. The V end lost 4 bases, the J end lost 2 bases, and 6 bases lay between the germline ends. This CDR3 region has 12 residues. Germline lookup yields CDR1 SGHRS and CDR2 YFSETQ. In DNA, the CDR3 is TGCGCCAGCAGCGCTAATCAAGAGACCCAGTACTTC. Protein product: CASSANQETQYF.

This clonotype was seen repeatedly, ten times or more. The chain links TRBV7-2 to TRBJ1-5, with no clear D. The CDR3 runs 14 residues. With 5 bases removed from V and 2 bases from J, the gap between germline ends came to 10 bases. CDR1 and CDR2 (germline): SGHTA, FQGNSA. CDR3 amino acids: CASSPGTGNQPQHF. CDR3 in DNA: TGTGCCAGCAGCCCCGGAACAGGCAATCAGCCCCAGCATTTT. The variable domain in full, completed from reference TRBV7-2 and TRBJ1-5, reads GAGVSQSPSNKVTEKGKDVELRCDPISGHTALYWYRQSLGQGLEFLIYFQGNSAPDKSGLPSDRFSAERTGGSVSTLTIQRTQQEDSAVYLCASSPGTGNQPQHFGDGTRLSIL.

This clonotype was observed at least ten times. The J gene is TRBJ2-1, the V gene TRBV19; no firm D call. The CDR3 has 15 amino acids. V was pared by 1 base and J by 2 bases, with 9 bases between. Germline lookup yields CDR1 LNHDA and CDR2 SQIVND (reference sequence). The DNA of the CDR3 is TGTGCCAGTAGTATAGTTAGTGGAGCCTACAATGAGCAGTTCTTC. Residues: CASSIVSGAYNEQFF.

Many counts were recorded for this clonotype. The CDR3 DNA reads TGTGCCACCAGCAGGGGCCTCACGGACACAAACTATGGCTACACCTTC. It translates to CATSRGLTDTNYGYTF. This chain joins TRBV15 and TRBJ1-2; weak D call: TRBD1 (5 bases). The germline V gene has CDR1 LNHNV and CDR2 YYDKDF (reference sequence). Trimming took 3 bases from V and 2 from J, leaving 16 bases between them. The CDR3 contains 16 residues.

This clonotype was observed many times. V gene TRBV2 combines with J gene TRBJ1-3; D ambiguous. V lost 7 bases to trimming and J lost 0 bases, with 7 bases between them. Germline CDR1 is SNHLY and CDR2 is FYNNEI. The CDR3 runs to 13 residues. CDR3 amino acids: CASTQDSGNTIYF. CDR3 bases: TGTGCCAGCACCCAGGACTCTGGAAACACCATATATTTT.

This clonotype was seen ten or more times. The chain joins TRBV12-2 to TRBJ2-1. TRBV12-2 is given as a pseudogene. The CDR3 has 19 amino acids. The CDR3 region has the DNA TGTGCAAGTCGCTCCTTTTTCCCCACCGACTCAAGCTCCTACAATGAGCAGTTCTTC. Protein: CASRSFFPTDSSSYNEQFF.

This clonotype was counted at least ten times. The chain employs TRBV15 and TRBJ1-1, with 8 bases aligning to TRBD1. Germline V gives CDR1 LNHNV, CDR2 YYDKDF (reference sequence). V gave up 0 bases and J gave up 1 base; unmatched junction bases: 7. This CDR3 spans 17 amino acids. CDR3 sequence (DNA): TGTGCCACCAGCAGAGAAGGGTTGGGACAGGAGAACACTGAAGCTTTCTTT. Its translation: CATSREGLGQENTEAFF.

In its sample, this clonotype was seen many times. V gene TRBV28 combines with J gene TRBJ2-5; D is unresolved. Per the germline V gene, CDR1 is MDHEN and CDR2 is SYDVKM. The CDR3 loop spans 14 amino acids. Trimming removed 7 bases from V and 5 bases from J, with 17 bases in between. This chain's CDR3 is CASTPPGQVETQYF. The DNA for the CDR3 is TGTGCCAGCACCCCCCCCGGGCAGGTTGAGACCCAGTACTTC.

This clonotype came up many times. The genes are TRBV28 and TRBJ2-5; D could derive from TRBD1 or TRBD2 (5 bases each). The CDR3 is made up of 14 amino acids. V lost 3 bases and J lost 5, with 13 bases in between. Germline-derived CDR1 and CDR2 are MDHEN and SYDVKM. As DNA, the CDR3 is TGTGCCAGCAGTTTGTGGGGGTTGGGTGAGACCCAGTACTTC. Its protein product is CASSLWGLGETQYF.

Many counts were recorded for this clonotype. As DNA, the CDR3 is TGTGCCAGCTCTTCAGACCCGAACACTGAAGCTTTCTTT. Its protein is CASSSDPNTEAFF. The gene calls are TRBV18 and TRBJ1-1; D gene ambiguous. Looked up from germline, CDR1 is KGHSH and CDR2 is LQKENI. The CDR3 sequence is 13 residues long. V gave up 6 bases and J gave up 1 base, with 9 bases separating them.